The T cell receptor (beta chain) described here comes from a study of beta chain features in type 1 diabetes. Cells sorted by CD45RO/CCR7/CD25/CD127/CD95/CD27 comprised CD4+ naive, central memory, regulatory and stem cell-like memory cells. Sort purity for all populations was recorded as exceeding 98%. The ends were cut back, 8 bases at V and 1 base at J, with 13 bases in the middle. Germline loops: CDR1 MNHNY, CDR2 SVGAGI (reference sequence). The CDR3 is 14 residues long. As concerns this clone: What it binds is unknown.

General study points: The naive, central memory and Treg TCRB repertoires showed an apparent similarity that was greater among patients than among healthy donors.

Since all of the isolated RNA was reverse transcribed, expressed TCRB transcripts were what got sequenced. Sequenced naive, central memory and regulatory T cell samples produced an average of around 3.9 million reads. Method: immunoSEQ multiplex PCR; TCRdb's copy keeps in-frame clones and lacks some. The sample lists a few hundred thousand clones, 15% to 20% seen once, with approximately 0.046% in the top ten. Sequencing was performed on naive CD4+ T cells from blood. This receptor was taken from a woman under 30 in good health. V and J are TRBV6-6 and TRBJ2-3; a weak D match, TRBD1 (5 bases). CDR3 bases: TGTGCCAGCCGAGATACAGGCGGCACAGATACGCAGTATTTT. It translates to CASRDTGGTDTQYF.